One sample yielded the 6 T cell receptor beta chains listed below, sequenced in a study of T cell responses to AZD1222 COVID-19 vaccine. The data were produced by immunoSEQ multiplex PCR, yet TCRdb's version contains in-frame clones alone and is incomplete. This sample has about 140,000 clones, with around nine tenths found just once. The starting material was peripheral blood, obtained on day 0 of AZD1222 vaccination. The receptors were gathered from an adult in good health.

The chain uses TRBV21-1 and TRBJ2-7; the table assigns TRBD1, which was not confirmed against the DNA. TRBV21-1 is assigned pseudogene status. This CDR3 is 16 amino acids long. The CDR3 reads CASSKGGTPDSYEQYF. The CDR3 nucleotides read TGTGCCAGCAGCAAAGGTGGGACACCCGACTCCTACGAGCAGTACTTC.

The chain recombines TRBV6-5 with TRBJ2-7; 8 bases agree with TRBD2. Germline V gives CDR1 MNHEY, CDR2 SVGAGI. The CDR3 runs to 14 residues. The J segment lost 1 base and the V segment lost 5 bases, leaving 4 bases of the junction unmatched. The CDR3 loop reads CASSTGTRSYEQYF. The CDR3 nucleotides read TGTGCCAGCAGTACCGGGACTAGATCCTACGAGCAGTACTTC.

This clone was counted once. The chain combines TRBV2 with TRBJ1-1; 7 nucleotides line up with TRBD1. The CDR3 runs to 14 residues. Germline V CDR1 and CDR2: SNHLY, FYNNEI. Trimming removed 5 bases from V and 1 base from J; junction bases left unmatched: 4. The CDR3 spells CASSPRDRNTEAFF. CDR3 DNA: TGTGCCAGCAGTCCTCGGGACAGGAACACTGAAGCTTTCTTT.

This clone was seen only a few times. V gene TRBV4-1 combines with J gene TRBJ2-7; tentatively, D is TRBD2 (6 bases). Trimming removed 0 bases from V and 3 bases from J, with 12 bases in between. The CDR3 sequence is 15 residues long. CDR1 and CDR2 from the germline V gene are MGHRA and YSYEKL. As DNA, the CDR3 is TGCGCCAGCAGCCAAGATGGACGGGGGAGCTACGAGCAGTACTTC. Translated, it gives CASSQDGRGSYEQYF.

CDR3 bases: TGTGCCAGCAGCTTAGATGCCGTACAGGGCTACGAGCAGTACTTC. As protein: CASSLDAVQGYEQYF. V is TRBV7-2 and J is TRBJ2-7, with D perhaps TRBD1 (6 bases). The CDR3 has 15 amino acids. V shed 1 base and J shed 3 bases, with 13 bases lying between them. Germline V lookup: CDR1 SGHTA, CDR2 FQGNSA. Combining the CDR3 with reference TRBV7-2 and TRBJ2-7 gives the whole variable domain GAGVSQSPSNKVTEKGKDVELRCDPISGHTALYWYRQSLGQGLEFLIYFQGNSAPDKSGLPSDRFSAERTGGSVSTLTIQRTQQEDSAVYLCASSLDAVQGYEQYFGPGTRLTVT.

The chain joins TRBV7-2 to TRBJ2-7; TRBD2 aligns across 10 bases. The CDR3 sequence is 15 residues long. V lost 2 bases and J lost 1; bases outside the gene matches: 2. Germline assignment: CDR1 SGHTA and CDR2 FQGNSA. The CDR3 region is CASSLSSGGSYEQYF. CDR3 DNA: TGTGCCAGCAGCTTATCTAGCGGGGGATCCTACGAGCAGTACTTC.